The entry that follows covers one TCR beta chain sequence. Germline-derived CDR1 and CDR2 are SEHNR and FQNEAQ (reference sequence). CDR3 length: 13 residues. The germline V and J ends were trimmed by 5 bases and 8 bases, with 12 bases remaining between them. Sequencing was performed with immunoSEQ multiplex PCR; in TCRdb, only in-frame clones are kept and a portion is missing. The table records about 16,000 clones, roughly 90% of them present only once. The data originate from a study of PD-1 blockade in classical Hodgkin lymphoma. Documented time point: newly diagnosed, previously untreated cHL patient sample.

The chain has TRBV7-9 and TRBJ1-4; D not certain. The source of this sequence is a human donor with classical Hodgkin lymphoma. Input material: peripheral blood mononuclear cells (PBMCs). CDR3 sequence reads: CASSMIGWEKLFF. CDR3 bases: TGTGCCAGCAGCATGATCGGGTGGGAAAAACTGTTTTTT.